This T cell receptor (beta chain) was retrieved from a study of response to subunit inactivated influenza vaccine. TCRdb fed the RT-PCR reads into MiXCR, producing one record per CDR3 protein. The data contain fewer than 700,000 distinct CDR3 sequences, roughly 13% of them seen just once; the ten biggest clones take up around 14%. As regards this clonotype: Antigen unknown.

Study findings and constraints: Few new T cells, the authors suggested, are recruited by each seasonal influenza vaccination.

The specimen was PBMCs from blood, collected 45 days after vaccination. The origin of this receptor is a man aged 50 or older who received an inactivated influenza vaccine.

The CDR3 loop is CASSVGGTLTTAEAFF. DNA of the CDR3: TGTGCCAGCAGCGTAGGAGGGACACTTACTACGGCTGAAGCTTTCTTT. The chain has TRBV9 and TRBJ1-1, with a weak D call TRBD1 (6 bases). This CDR3 comprises 16 residues. Between the trimmed V and J ends, which lost 0 bases and 6 bases, there was a span of 18 bases. Germline CDR1 SGDLS, CDR2 YYNGEE.